This entry concerns a single T cell receptor (beta chain). The table came from immunoSEQ multiplex PCR; TCRdb's copy has only in-frame clones and leaves some out. The sample has tens of thousands of clones, around three quarters seen once. CDR1 is KGHSH, CDR2 LQKENI, per germline. The CDR3 sequence is 14 residues long. Trimming at V came to 3 bases and at J to 5 bases, leaving 5 bases not matched to a gene. The data stem from a study of blood T cell repertoires in COVID-19. This chain links TRBV18 with TRBJ1-1; 8 bases are a match to TRBD1. The TCR originated in a human donor in a cohort sampled during active COVID-19. Material for sequencing was peripheral blood. DNA for the CDR3: TGTGCCAGCTCACCTTCTGGACAGGGAACTGAAGCTTTCTTT. It is translated as CASSPSGQGTEAFF.